This TCR beta chain is drawn from a study of T cell changes during pregnancy in multiple sclerosis. Points on this clone: A junction end diverges from the germline sequence, so it may reflect a read error.

The CDR3 runs to 16 residues. The germline V gene has CDR1 PRHDT and CDR2 FYEKMQ (reference sequence). Measured with immunoSEQ multiplex PCR; TCRdb has only the in-frame clones, and not every one. The sample has 30,000 to 40,000 clones, roughly 91% seen once. The clonotype originates from a female donor with multiple sclerosis, enrolled in a pregnancy study. Sequencing was performed on CD8+ T cells from peripheral blood mononuclear cells, taken in the third trimester of pregnancy. The V gene is TRBV13, the J gene TRBJ2-2; perhaps TRBD1 as D (6 bases). The CDR3 DNA reads TGTGCCGGCAGCTTAGCATGGGGGCCGAACACCGGGGAGCTGTTTTTT. Encoded protein: CAGSLAWGPNTGELFF.